This record concerns one TCR beta chain sequence. As yet, its antigen is unknown. This CDR3 region has 15 residues. Germline lookup yields CDR1 MNHEY and CDR2 SVGEGT. Between the trimmed V and J ends, which lost 2 bases and 0 bases, there was a span of 8 bases. The entry originates in a study of response to subunit inactivated influenza vaccine. Findings and limits, study-wide: T cells newly recruited by each seasonal influenza vaccination are few, the authors suggested.

TCRdb used MiXCR to reprocess the RT-PCR reads, holding one entry per CDR3 protein. This table holds roughly 670,000 distinct CDR3 sequences, less than 15% found once. Sequenced material: PBMCs from blood, taken around two weeks before vaccination. This receptor was identified in a middle-aged man who received an inactivated influenza vaccine. This chain uses TRBV6-2 or TRBV6-3 with TRBJ1-5; tentatively, D is TRBD1 (5 bases). DNA of the CDR3: TGTGCCAGCAGTTACGACAGATTTAGCAATCAGCCCCAGCATTTT. Translation: CASSYDRFSNQPQHF.